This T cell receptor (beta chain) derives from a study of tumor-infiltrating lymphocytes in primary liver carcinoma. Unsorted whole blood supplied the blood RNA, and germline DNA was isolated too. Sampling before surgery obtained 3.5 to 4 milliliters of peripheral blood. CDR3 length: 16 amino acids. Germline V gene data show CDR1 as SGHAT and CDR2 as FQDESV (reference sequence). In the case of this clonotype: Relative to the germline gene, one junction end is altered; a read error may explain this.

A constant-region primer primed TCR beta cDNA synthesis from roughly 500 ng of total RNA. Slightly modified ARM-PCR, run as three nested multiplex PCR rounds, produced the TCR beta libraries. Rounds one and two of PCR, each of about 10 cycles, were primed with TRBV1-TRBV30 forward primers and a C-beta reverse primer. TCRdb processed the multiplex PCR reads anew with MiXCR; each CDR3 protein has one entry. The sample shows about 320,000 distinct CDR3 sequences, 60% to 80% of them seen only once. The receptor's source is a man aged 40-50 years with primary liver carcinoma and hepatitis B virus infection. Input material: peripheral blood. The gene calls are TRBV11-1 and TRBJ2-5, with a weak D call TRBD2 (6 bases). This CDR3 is CASAGGSGVGQEIQYF. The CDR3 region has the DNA TGTGCCAGCGCTGGAGGGTCGGGAGTGGGCCAAGAGATCCAGTACTTC.